The next 8 T cell receptor beta chains were all read from a single sample in a study of cytomegalovirus exposure and HLA in healthy donors. 60 Vbeta and 13 Jbeta primers were used in PCR. Assay: immunoSEQ multiplex PCR; the TCRdb copy retains only in-frame clones and omits some. The data show some 160,000 clones, roughly 80% seen once. The sample comprised PBMCs. Receptors originate from a woman between 40 and 50 years old in good health and CMV-seropositive.

The genes are TRBV9 and TRBJ1-1; D might be TRBD1 (5 bases). The CDR3 is 19 amino acids. Germline CDR1 SGDLS, CDR2 YYNGEE. Trimming shortened V by 0 bases and J by 4 bases, and 25 bases separated the two germline ends. CDR3 bases: TGTGCCAGCAGCGTAGGGGAGGAGAGGGGTTCTTCCTGGGTCACTGAAGCTTTCTTT. Its protein is CASSVGEERGSSWVTEAFF.

The V and J genes are TRBV18 and TRBJ1-6; the match to TRBD1 covers 7 bases. Trimming removed 6 bases from V and 5 bases from J; junction bases left unmatched: 7. This CDR3 region has 15 residues. Germline CDR1 is KGHSH and CDR2 is LQKENI. CDR3: CASSAGQLDNSPLHF. The CDR3 region has the DNA TGTGCCAGCTCCGCGGGACAGTTGGATAATTCACCCCTCCACTTT.

This rearrangement joins TRBV19 to TRBJ1-1; D not resolved. CDR1 LNHDA and CDR2 SQIVND come from the germline V gene (reference sequence). The CDR3 contains 13 residues. V lost 1 base and J lost 4, with 7 bases in between. CDR3 region: CASSIGEVTEAFF. The DNA for the CDR3 is TGTGCCAGTAGTATAGGAGAGGTCACTGAAGCTTTCTTT. The whole variable domain, remainder taken from reference TRBV19 and TRBJ1-1, is DGGITQSPKYLFRKEGQNVTLSCEQNLNHDAMYWYRQDPGQGLRLIYYSQIVNDFQKGDIAEGYSVSREKKESFPLTVTSAQKNPTAFYLCASSIGEVTEAFFGQGTRLTVV.

The V gene is TRBV11-3, the J gene TRBJ2-1; D is unclear. The CDR3 has 13 residues. Trimming took off 5 bases at V and 2 bases at J, with 7 bases between the two ends. Germline V CDR1 and CDR2: SGHNT, YENEEA. Here the CDR3 reads CASSPSAYNEQFF. CDR3 nucleotide sequence: TGTGCCAGCAGCCCCTCGGCCTACAATGAGCAGTTCTTC.

Notes on this clone: An end of the junction does not agree with germline; a read error may underlie this. This chain connects TRBV7-9 to TRBJ2-1, with D maybe TRBD1 (5 bases). CDR1 SEHNR and CDR2 FQNEAQ come from the germline V gene (reference sequence). This CDR3 comprises 16 residues. The CDR3 nucleotides read TGTTCCAGCAGCTTTGGTCCGGGCCAAGGGGTGAATGAGCAGTTCTTC. Residues: CSSSFGPGQGVNEQFF.

The V gene is TRBV2, the J gene TRBJ2-5; TRBD2 aligns across 14 bases. With 6 bases clipped from V and 5 bases from J, the junction kept 8 bases outside the gene matches. This CDR3 has 16 residues. Germline CDR1 and CDR2: SNHLY and FYNNEI. Written as DNA, the CDR3 is TGTGCCAGCAGCGGGACTAGCGGGAGAGGAAGGGAGACCCAGTACTTC. It translates to CASSGTSGRGRETQYF.

The chain combines TRBV10-3 with TRBJ1-4; 7 nucleotides align to TRBD1. CDR1 is ENHRY, CDR2 SYGVKD, per germline. Trimming removed 10 bases from V and 7 bases from J; junction bases left unmatched: 9. The CDR3 extends over 13 amino acids. The CDR3 spells CATAQGKAEKLFF. The CDR3 region has the DNA TGTGCCACTGCACAGGGGAAGGCTGAAAAACTGTTTTTT.

The count of this clone is one. The V gene is TRBV12-5, the J gene TRBJ1-4; 9 nucleotides align to TRBD1. V lost 7 bases to trimming and J lost 2 bases; unmatched junction nucleotides: 8. The length of the CDR3 is 16 residues. The V gene's germline CDR1 is LGHNT and CDR2 FRNRAP. CDR3 nucleotides: TGTGCTAGTGCCCCCGGGACAGGGAGCACTAATGAAAAACTGTTTTTT. Its protein is CASAPGTGSTNEKLFF.